The subject of this entry is one T cell receptor (beta chain). Its antigen remains unidentified. The entry originates in a study of response to subunit inactivated influenza vaccine. Broader study findings: Authors proposed each seasonal influenza vaccination draws in few new T cells.

TCRdb recomputed calls from the RT-PCR reads with MiXCR, one row per CDR3 protein. The sample consists of 500,000 to 600,000 distinct CDR3 sequences, around 13% of them appearing once. The CDR3 consists of 14 residues. After removal of 5 bases from V and 7 bases from J, the junction contained 4 bases not matched to a gene. This sample comprised PBMCs from blood, obtained 11 to 12 days after vaccination. The receptor comes from a man aged 45-65 years who received an inactivated influenza vaccine. The chain is built from TRBV12-3 or TRBV12-4 and TRBJ1-5; 11 bases are a match to TRBD1. The CDR3 DNA is TGTGCCAGCAGTCCCGGGACAGGGGGGCAGCCCCAGCATTTT. Translating it yields CASSPGTGGQPQHF.